The 8 T cell receptor beta chains below come from one sample, sequenced in a study of CD8+ T cells in alopecia areata. Treatment here: oral pan-JAK inhibitor, 5-10 mg twice daily. Sequencing used cDNA as its template, made by extracting RNA and reverse transcribing it. Libraries were prepared by immunoSEQ multiplex PCR; TCRdb keeps only in-frame clonotypes and omits some of them. Counted here are some 42,000 clones, about nine tenths occurring once; the ten biggest clones make up approximately 19%. The input for sequencing was CD8+ T cells sorted from blood, taken at week 24, from a patient treated with tofacitinib. These receptor sequences come from a human donor with alopecia areata.

The chain couples TRBV5-1 to TRBJ1-2, with D unresolved. Trimming removed 2 bases at V and 4 bases at J, with 9 bases between. Germline V gives CDR1 SGHRS, CDR2 YFSETQ. The CDR3 sequence is 13 residues long. The CDR3 loop reads CASSLTSGYGYTF. DNA for the CDR3: TGCGCCAGCAGCTTAACTTCGGGCTATGGCTACACCTTC. Full variable domain (remainder filled in from reference TRBV5-1 and TRBJ1-2): KAGVTQTPRYLIKTRGQQVTLSCSPISGHRSVSWYQQTPGQGLQFLFEYFSETQRNKGNFPGRFSGRQFSNSRSEMNVSTLELGDSALYLCASSLTSGYGYTFGSGTRLTVV.

Worth noting for this clone: Other nucleotide sequences from this sample produce the same CDR3. This chain connects TRBV29-1 to TRBJ2-7, with 8 bases lining up with TRBD1. Losses at the gene ends were 5 bases for V and 1 base for J; bases not matched to a gene: 4. CDR1 is SQVTM and CDR2 is ANQGSEA in the germline V gene. CDR3 length equals 13 residues. CDR3 region: CSVPGGSSYEQYF. DNA of the CDR3: TGCAGCGTTCCAGGGGGCTCTTCCTACGAGCAGTACTTC.

A note on this clone: Other DNA sequences from this sample encode an identical CDR3 as well. V is TRBV7-9 and J is TRBJ2-5; TRBD1 matches at 7 bases. The germline V gene encodes CDR1 SEHNR and CDR2 FQNEAQ (reference sequence). V dropped 5 bases and J dropped 2; count of bases not matched to a gene: 5. This CDR3 has 14 amino acids. CDR3 coding DNA: TGTGCCAGCAGCATCGGGACAGAACAAGAGACCCAGTACTTC. Encoded protein: CASSIGTEQETQYF.

This clone was seen only a few times. The V and J genes are TRBV7-6 and TRBJ2-3; D possibly matches TRBD1 or TRBD2 (5 bases each). Trimming stripped 1 base from V and 10 bases from J, with 12 bases between. The CDR3 contains 13 residues. CDR1 is SGHVS, CDR2 FNYEAQ, per germline. CDR3 sequence: CASSLVRGEAQYF. DNA for the CDR3: TGTGCCAGCAGCTTAGTACGGGGCGAGGCGCAGTATTTT.

J is TRBJ2-5 and V is TRBV28; D may be TRBD1 (6 bases). Germline assignment: CDR1 MDHEN and CDR2 SYDVKM. V was trimmed by 3 bases and J by 1 base, leaving 21 bases between them. This CDR3 contains 18 residues. CDR3 in amino acids: CASSFRATFGQSQETQYF. The CDR3 coding sequence is TGTGCCAGCAGTTTTCGGGCTACGTTCGGACAGTCCCAAGAGACCCAGTACTTC.

The gene calls are TRBV28 and TRBJ2-3; 8 nucleotides line up with TRBD1. Germline V CDR1 and CDR2: MDHEN, SYDVKM. The CDR3 runs to 16 residues. The V and J ends lost 5 bases and 2 bases, in that order; junction bases with no gene match: 9. CDR3 nucleotide sequence: TGTGCCAGCAGTACTGAAGAGACAGGGGTCACAGATACGCAGTATTTT. Translating it yields CASSTEETGVTDTQYF.

A single count supports this clone. The chain uses TRBV6-5 and TRBJ2-5; D gene ambiguous. CDR3 length: 13 residues. Germline lookup yields CDR1 MNHEY and CDR2 SVGAGI. V gave up 2 bases and J gave up 4 bases, with 8 bases separating them. CDR3 DNA sequence: TGTGCCAGCAGTTACGGCAATCCAGAGACCCAGTACTTC. It translates to CASSYGNPETQYF.

The chain has TRBV19 and TRBJ2-3, with a weak D call TRBD1 (6 bases). The CDR3 spans 16 residues. Germline CDR1 and CDR2: LNHDA and SQIVND (reference sequence). V shed 5 bases and J shed 2 bases, with 17 bases lying between them. The CDR3 sequence: CASSYHREGYTDTQYF. CDR3 coding DNA: TGTGCCAGTAGTTATCACAGGGAAGGATACACAGATACGCAGTATTTT.